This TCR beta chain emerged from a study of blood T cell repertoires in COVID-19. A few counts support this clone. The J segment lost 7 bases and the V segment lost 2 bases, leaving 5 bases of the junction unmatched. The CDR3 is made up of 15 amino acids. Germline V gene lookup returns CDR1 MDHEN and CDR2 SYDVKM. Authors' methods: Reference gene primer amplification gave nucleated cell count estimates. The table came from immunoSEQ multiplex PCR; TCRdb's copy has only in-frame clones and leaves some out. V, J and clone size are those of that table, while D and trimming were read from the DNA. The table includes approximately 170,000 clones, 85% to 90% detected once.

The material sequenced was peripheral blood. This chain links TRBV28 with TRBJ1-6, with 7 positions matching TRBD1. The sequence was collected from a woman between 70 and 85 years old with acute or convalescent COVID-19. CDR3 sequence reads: CASSLRGQRNSPLHF. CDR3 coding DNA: TGTGCCAGCAGTTTACGGGGACAGAGAAATTCACCCCTCCACTTT.